Following are 19 T cell receptor beta chains from one sample sequenced in a study of T cells after yellow fever vaccination. One entry per CDR3 protein, called by TCRdb with MiXCR from the 5' RACE reads. The repertoire has almost 600,000 distinct CDR3 sequences, 13% of them found once; the top ten carry around 15%. This specimen was PBMCs, taken on the day of the yellow fever booster vaccination. These receptors all come from a man between 25 and 39 years old who received the YFV17D yellow fever vaccine.

The V gene is TRBV14, the J gene TRBJ2-7; TRBD2 is a possible D gene (6 bases). Germline V gene data show CDR1 as SGHDN and CDR2 as FVKESK. This CDR3 is 15 amino acids long. Trimming pared 0 bases from V and 3 bases from J, leaving 12 bases between. DNA for the CDR3: TGTGCCAGCAGCCAAGATCGGGGGAGACTCTACGAGCAGTACTTC. Protein sequence: CASSQDRGRLYEQYF.

The V call is TRBV12-3 or TRBV12-4, the J call TRBJ1-6; D is undetermined. The CDR3 length is 14 residues. Trimming cost V 1 base and J 8 bases, with 9 bases left between them. The CDR3 is CASSLGVWDSPLHF. CDR3 sequence (DNA): TGTGCCAGCAGTTTAGGGGTCTGGGATTCACCCCTCCACTTT.

This clonotype was counted between two and nine times. The J gene is TRBJ2-3, the V gene TRBV18, with 10 bases matching TRBD2. Losses at the gene ends were 4 bases for V and 2 bases for J; bases not matched to a gene: 12. The V gene's germline CDR1 is KGHSH and CDR2 LQKENI. This CDR3 has 18 amino acids. For the CDR3, the DNA is TGTGCCAGCTCACAAGGCCTAGCGGGAGCGAGATACACAGATACGCAGTATTTT. Protein sequence: CASSQGLAGARYTDTQYF. Variable domain in full (rest from reference TRBV18 and TRBJ2-3): NAGVMQNPRHLVRRRGQEARLRCSPMKGHSHVYWYRQLPEEGLKFMVYLQKENIIDESGMPKERFSAEFPKEGPSILRIQQVVRGDSAAYFCASSQGLAGARYTDTQYFGPGTRLTVL.

The chain employs TRBV9 and TRBJ2-2; D unresolved. The CDR3 length is 13 residues. Germline-derived CDR1 and CDR2 are SGDLS and YYNGEE. V lost 2 bases to trimming and J lost 3 bases, with 5 bases between them. The CDR3 loop reads CASSVDHTGELFF. CDR3 coding DNA: TGTGCCAGCAGCGTGGACCACACCGGGGAGCTGTTTTTT.

This clonotype was counted many times. The chain couples TRBV2 to TRBJ2-3; TRBD2 matches 8 bases. V lost 6 bases to trimming and J lost 0 bases; unmatched junction nucleotides: 5. The CDR3 loop spans 15 amino acids. Looked up from germline, CDR1 is SNHLY and CDR2 is FYNNEI. CDR3 residues: CASSSGTRSTDTQYF. CDR3 DNA: TGTGCCAGCAGCTCCGGGACTAGAAGCACAGATACGCAGTATTTT.

This clonotype was found a few times. The chain recombines TRBV13 with TRBJ2-2; D unresolved. Germline CDR1 PRHDT, CDR2 FYEKMQ (reference sequence). CDR3 length equals 14 residues. The V and J ends lost 0 bases and 6 bases respectively, with 8 bases between them. CDR3: CASSLGLKSGELFF. The CDR3 nucleotides read TGTGCCAGCAGCTTAGGCCTAAAGTCCGGGGAGCTGTTTTTT.

The chain employs TRBV20-1 and TRBJ2-1; TRBD2 is a possible D gene (6 bases). Germline assignment: CDR1 DFQATT and CDR2 SNEGSKA (reference sequence). CDR3 length equals 14 residues. V shed 1 base and J shed 4 bases, with 11 bases lying between them. DNA of the CDR3: TGCAGTGCTAGAGCCCGGGACTTTTACAATGAGCAGTTCTTC. Protein sequence: CSARARDFYNEQFF.

This clonotype has a count of ten or more. V gene TRBV6-2 or TRBV6-3 combines with J gene TRBJ2-1, with 8 bases that match TRBD1. The CDR3 is made up of 14 amino acids. Germline V gives CDR1 MNHEY, CDR2 SVGEGT. V lost 6 bases and J lost 0; bases outside the gene matches: 1. The CDR3 loop reads CASRGQGSYNEQFF. The CDR3 DNA reads TGTGCCAGCAGAGGACAGGGCTCCTACAATGAGCAGTTCTTC.

This clonotype was counted at least ten times. This chain joins TRBV5-1 and TRBJ2-1, with 11 bases matching TRBD1. With V trimmed by 3 bases and J by 3 bases, 2 bases remained unmatched. There are 15 residues in the CDR3. Germline loops: CDR1 SGHRS, CDR2 YFSETQ. The CDR3 DNA reads TGCGCCAGCAGCTCCGGGACAGGGGGCTACAATGAGCAGTTCTTC. Residues: CASSSGTGGYNEQFF.

The chain employs TRBV20-1 and TRBJ2-1; TRBD2 matches at 8 bases. Germline CDR1 DFQATT, CDR2 SNEGSKA (reference sequence). Trimming cost V 3 bases and J 6 bases; bases outside gene matches: 10. This CDR3 spans 15 amino acids. The CDR3 loop is CSASSVREVVNEQFF. The CDR3 nucleotides read TGCAGTGCTAGTTCTGTGCGGGAGGTGGTCAATGAGCAGTTCTTC.

This clonotype was observed many times. The chain uses TRBV29-1 and TRBJ2-1; 9 bases line up with TRBD2. CDR3 length equals 14 residues. Germline V gene data show CDR1 as SQVTM and CDR2 as ANQGSEA. V lost 5 bases, J lost 1 base, and 3 bases stayed unmatched. CDR3 nucleotide sequence: TGCAGCGTTAAACTAGCGGGTTCCTACAATGAGCAGTTCTTC. Its translation: CSVKLAGSYNEQFF.

This clonotype was observed at least ten times. The chain recombines TRBV25-1 with TRBJ2-7; 10 nucleotides match TRBD2. Germline V CDR1 and CDR2: MGHDK, SYGVNS. J was trimmed by 4 bases and V by 6 bases; bases with no gene match: 3. The CDR3 covers 13 residues. The DNA for the CDR3 is TGTGCCAGCAGAGCTAGCGGGAGTTACGAGCAGTACTTC. It yields the protein CASRASGSYEQYF.

V is TRBV7-3 and J is TRBJ2-3; possible D gene TRBD1, 5 bases. The V end lost 3 bases, the J end lost 0 bases, and 10 bases lay between the germline ends. The germline CDR1 and CDR2 sequences are SGHTA and FQGTGA. The CDR3 extends over 15 amino acids. In DNA form, the CDR3 reads TGTGCCAGCAGCTTCCAGGGCGGCAGCACAGATACGCAGTATTTT. This sequence encodes CASSFQGGSTDTQYF.

This clonotype was picked up a small number of times. The J gene is TRBJ2-3, the V gene TRBV20-1, with D possibly matching TRBD1 (7 bases). V lost 5 bases, J lost 3 bases, and 15 bases lay in between. This CDR3 has 14 amino acids. CDR1 is DFQATT and CDR2 is SNEGSKA in the germline V gene (reference sequence). Written as DNA, the CDR3 is TGCAGTGCTCCAAACAGGGGAGGAACAGATACGCAGTATTTT. This sequence encodes CSAPNRGGTDTQYF.

This clonotype was seen a few times. V gene TRBV20-1 combines with J gene TRBJ2-1, with 9 nucleotides matching TRBD2. This CDR3 has 14 amino acids. Germline lookup yields CDR1 DFQATT and CDR2 SNEGSKA (reference sequence). V was clipped by 4 bases and J by 8 bases; unmatched bases: 9. The CDR3 DNA follows: TGCAGTGCTAAACGGGGGCTAGCGGGACATGAGCAGTTCTTC. It codes for CSAKRGLAGHEQFF.

The chain uses TRBV1 and TRBJ1-4; the table calls TRBD1, which could not be checked here. TRBV1 is classified as a pseudogene. CDR3 size: 15 residues. CDR3 protein: CSARDPLHRSEKLFF. For the CDR3, the DNA is TGCAGTGCTAGAGATCCCCTACATCGAAGTGAAAAACTGTTTTTT.

This chain links TRBV23-1 with TRBJ2-2; D is unclear. TRBV23-1 is flagged as an ORF with uncertain function. This CDR3 is built from 12 residues. V was pared by 2 bases and J by 6 bases, with 4 bases between. CDR3 coding DNA: TGCGCCAGCAGTCAACGTCCCGGGGAGCTGTTTTTT. It codes for CASSQRPGELFF.

This chain connects TRBV11-2 to TRBJ2-7; 7 bases line up with TRBD2. The ends lost 1 base at V and 3 bases at J; junction bases unmatched: 6. The germline V gene encodes CDR1 SGHAT and CDR2 FQNNGV. This CDR3 is 15 amino acids long. Here the CDR3 reads CASSLGGGLGYEQYF. The CDR3 DNA follows: TGTGCCAGCAGCTTAGGGGGGGGATTAGGCTACGAGCAGTACTTC. Combining the CDR3 with reference TRBV11-2 and TRBJ2-7 gives the whole variable domain EAGVAQSPRYKIIEKRQSVAFWCNPISGHATLYWYQQILGQGPKLLIQFQNNGVVDDSQLPKDRFSAERLKGVDSTLKIQPAKLEDSAVYLCASSLGGGLGYEQYFGPGTRLTVT.

This clonotype has at least ten counts. Sequence at one end of the junction differs from germline and may be a read error. This sequence joins TRBV7-7 and TRBJ2-5, with 7 bases lining up with TRBD1. Germline V gives CDR1 SSHAT, CDR2 FNYEAQ (reference sequence). The CDR3 runs 15 residues. The CDR3 bases are TGTGCTAGCAGCCCTAGGGACAGATTCAAAGAGACCCAGTACTTC. This codes for CASSPRDRFKETQYF.